The TCR beta chain under discussion was sequenced for a study of OX40 agonist ivuxolimab in advanced cancers. About the study: Hepatocellular carcinoma, melanoma, renal cell or head and neck cancer was diagnosed in the dose-escalation patients. Study-wide points: Some nonresponders additionally presented with little normalized T-cell clonal expansion.

Blood sampling took place at baseline, cycle 4 day 1, and cycle 7 day 1. The CDR3 extends over 14 amino acids. Trimming stripped 1 base from V and 2 bases from J, with 6 bases between. The germline CDR1 and CDR2 sequences are SGHNT and YENEEA. Regarding this clone: Its antigen is undetermined.

Clones were read by immunoSEQ multiplex PCR, and TCRdb kept only the in-frame ones, dropping some. The table shows 70,000 to 90,000 clones, with around 89% occurring only once. The receptor comes from an adult with an advanced solid tumor such as melanoma, head and neck, liver or kidney cancer. The chain links TRBV11-3 to TRBJ2-4, with D perhaps assigned TRBD1 or TRBD2 (5 bases each). Sequences were derived from CD4+ or CD8+ T cells sorted from blood, sampled in a trial of the OX40 agonist ivuxolimab. As DNA, the CDR3 is TGTGCCAGCAGCTTAGGGGGGACCAAAAACATTCAGTACTTC. Protein: CASSLGGTKNIQYF.